A single sample gave rise to the 16 T cell receptor beta chains below, sequenced in a study of shared clonotypes between healthy human individuals. Clones were sequenced by immunoSEQ multiplex PCR, and TCRdb holds only the in-frame ones, with some missing. The sample includes more than 550,000 clones, approximately 72% of them seen just once. Sequencing was carried out using memory CD4+ T cells sorted from blood. Subset described: CD45RA-negative fraction. These receptors were obtained from a woman aged 25 to 39 in good health.

V and J are TRBV15 and TRBJ1-3; D may be TRBD1 (5 bases). This CDR3 has 15 residues. Between the trimmed V and J ends, which lost 1 base and 8 bases, there was a span of 15 bases. Per the germline V gene, CDR1 is LNHNV and CDR2 is YYDKDF (reference sequence). CDR3: CATSRGGRAVDTIYF. CDR3 DNA sequence: TGTGCCACCAGCAGAGGAGGCAGGGCCGTAGACACCATATATTTT.

V usage is TRBV15 and J usage is TRBJ2-2, with no clear D. Trimming shortened V by 0 bases and J by 5 bases, and 13 bases separated the two germline ends. CDR3 length: 16 residues. Germline assignment: CDR1 LNHNV and CDR2 YYDKDF (reference sequence). CDR3 sequence (DNA): TGTGCCACCAGCAGAGATCAACGCCGGATGACCGGGGAGCTGTTTTTT. It codes for CATSRDQRRMTGELFF.

The chain couples TRBV2 to TRBJ2-5; tentative D call: TRBD2 (6 bases). From germline, CDR1 is SNHLY and CDR2 FYNNEI. The length of the CDR3 is 13 residues. The V and J ends lost 6 bases and 3 bases respectively, with 11 bases between them. The CDR3 bases are TGTGCCAGCAGGGATAGCGGAGAAGAGACCCAGTACTTC. It translates to CASRDSGEETQYF.

V and J are TRBV7-2 and TRBJ2-5, with TRBD2 identical over 10 bases. The germline CDR1 and CDR2 sequences are SGHTA and FQGNSA. The CDR3 sequence is 16 residues long. V was clipped by 5 bases and J by 5 bases; unmatched bases: 11. CDR3 loop: CASSLGSLAGVETQYF. The CDR3 DNA follows: TGTGCCAGCAGCCTAGGGTCGCTAGCGGGAGTGGAGACCCAGTACTTC.

This chain connects TRBV10-2 to TRBJ2-1; 12 bases agree with TRBD2. Germline CDR1 WSHSY, CDR2 SAAADI. The CDR3 is 14 residues long. J gave up 9 bases and V 7 bases, and 7 bases lay outside the gene matches. DNA for the CDR3: TGCGCCAGCAAGCTAGCGGGAGGGCGAGGTGAGCAGTTCTTC. It yields the protein CASKLAGGRGEQFF.

The V gene is TRBV28, the J gene TRBJ1-1; D remains unclear. Germline V lookup: CDR1 MDHEN, CDR2 SYDVKM. Trimming pared 6 bases from V and 4 bases from J, leaving 12 bases between. The CDR3 is 13 residues long. The CDR3 DNA follows: TGTGCCAGCAGAATAGAGGGAAGCACTGAAGCTTTCTTT. As protein: CASRIEGSTEAFF. Filled out from reference TRBV28 and TRBJ1-1, the complete variable domain reads DVKVTQSSRYLVKRTGEKVFLECVQDMDHENMFWYRQDPGLGLRLIYFSYDVKMKEKGDIPEGYSVSREKKERFSLILESASTNQTSMYLCASRIEGSTEAFFGQGTRLTVV.

This chain links TRBV6-1 with TRBJ1-5; D possibly corresponds to TRBD1 (5 bases). The V end lost 1 base, the J end lost 1 base, and 8 bases lay between the germline ends. The CDR3 has 15 residues. From germline, CDR1 is MNHNS and CDR2 SASEGT. CDR3 in amino acids: CASSEETASNQPQHF. The CDR3 region has the DNA TGTGCCAGCAGTGAAGAGACAGCAAGCAATCAGCCCCAGCATTTT.

This clone has a handful of counts. The chain uses TRBV5-1 and TRBJ2-1; weak D call: TRBD1 (6 bases). The V gene lost 4 bases and the J gene lost 0 bases, with 11 bases spanning the gap. The CDR3 is made up of 15 amino acids. The germline V gene encodes CDR1 SGHRS and CDR2 YFSETQ. The CDR3 here is CASSKDRPSYNEQFF. The CDR3 nucleotides read TGCGCCAGCAGCAAAGACAGGCCCTCCTACAATGAGCAGTTCTTC.

CDR3 coding DNA: TGTGCCAGCAGTGAAGAGGGGTCTAGTAGGTATGAGCAGTTCTTC. Protein sequence: CASSEEGSSRYEQFF. The chain employs TRBV2 and TRBJ2-1; D perhaps matches TRBD1 (5 bases). The CDR3 consists of 15 residues. V lost 1 base and J 8 bases, leaving 15 bases between the germline ends. Germline values: CDR1 SNHLY, CDR2 FYNNEI.

The chain employs TRBV30 and TRBJ1-5; D remains unclear. The germline gives CDR1 GTSNPN, CDR2 SVGIG (reference sequence). V shed 4 bases and J shed 0 bases, with 7 bases lying between them. The CDR3 sequence is 13 residues long. DNA of the CDR3: TGTGCCTGGAATGGAAATAGCAATCAGCCCCAGCATTTT. Translating gives CAWNGNSNQPQHF.

This chain links TRBV6-1 with TRBJ1-1; D not certain. CDR1 MNHNS and CDR2 SASEGT come from the germline V gene. The CDR3 length is 11 residues. V was clipped by 2 bases and J by 12 bases, with 10 bases between them. Here the CDR3 DNA reads TGTGCCAGCAGTGAATTTGGGTTAACTTTCTTT. It yields the protein CASSEFGLTFF.

Details on this clone: A far larger clone is off by one base, so a read error is likely. J is TRBJ1-5 and V is TRBV5-1; TRBD1 aligns across 8 bases. CDR1 and CDR2 from the germline V gene are SGHRS and YFSETQ. V lost 3 bases and J lost 5; bases outside the gene matches: 1. The CDR3 runs to 13 residues. CDR3 protein: CASSSTGDQPQHF. The DNA for the CDR3 is TGCGCCAGCAGCTCGACAGGGGATCAGCCCCAGCATTTT.

The V and J genes are TRBV7-9 and TRBJ2-1; maybe TRBD1 (5 bases). Germline CDR1 is SEHNR and CDR2 is FQNEAQ (reference sequence). The CDR3 extends over 14 amino acids. V was trimmed by 10 bases and J by 0 bases, leaving 13 bases between them. The CDR3 spells CATGHPSSYNEQFF. Written as DNA, the CDR3 is TGTGCCACCGGACACCCCAGCTCCTACAATGAGCAGTTCTTC. The entire variable domain, with the rest obtained from reference TRBV7-9 and TRBJ2-1, is as follows: DTGVSQNPRHKITKRGQNVTFRCDPISEHNRLYWYRQTLGQGPEFLTYFQNEAQLEKSRLLSDRFSAERPKGSFSTLEIQRTEQGDSAMYLCATGHPSSYNEQFFGPGTRLTVL.

This clone has more than one count but fewer than ten. V gene TRBV5-1 combines with J gene TRBJ2-1; 14 bases map to TRBD2. This CDR3 contains 15 residues. J lost 4 bases, V lost 3 bases, and 0 bases had no gene match. Germline CDR1 is SGHRS and CDR2 is YFSETQ. The CDR3 region has the DNA TGCGCCAGCAGCTGGACTAGCGGGGGGTACAATGAGCAGTTCTTC. Translated, it gives CASSWTSGGYNEQFF.

The chain has TRBV6-6 and TRBJ2-2, with 7 positions matching TRBD1. Germline V lookup: CDR1 MNHNY, CDR2 SVGAGI (reference sequence). The V and J ends lost 6 bases and 7 bases, in that order; junction bases with no gene match: 11. This CDR3 contains 15 residues. This CDR3 reads CASRGHRGTDGELFF. DNA for the CDR3: TGTGCCAGCAGGGGACACAGGGGAACAGACGGGGAGCTGTTTTTT.

The V gene is TRBV5-1, the J gene TRBJ2-3, with 11 bases identical to TRBD2. The V segment lost 4 bases and the J segment 4 bases; nucleotides outside the gene matches: 8. CDR1 and CDR2 (germline): SGHRS, YFSETQ. CDR3 length: 16 residues. CDR3 protein: CASSMTSGMSPDTQYF. In DNA, the CDR3 is TGCGCCAGCAGCATGACTAGCGGGATGAGCCCAGATACGCAGTATTTT.